Presented here are 25 T cell receptor beta chains from one specimen sequenced in a study of blood T cell repertoires in COVID-19. Only in-frame clones appear in the TCRdb table, and some are missing; sequencing was by immunoSEQ multiplex PCR. Altogether about 170,000 clones are present, about nine tenths being singletons, with the ten largest covering around 4.8%. The material sequenced was peripheral blood. The source is a young man with COVID-19, enrolled during active disease.

This clone has only one observation. Other nucleotide sequences from this sample produce the same CDR3. The J gene is TRBJ2-7, the V gene TRBV19; D is unclear. Between the trimmed V and J ends, which lost 11 bases and 2 bases, there was a span of 10 bases. CDR1 is LNHDA and CDR2 is SQIVND in the germline V gene (reference sequence). CDR3 length equals 11 residues. The CDR3 DNA reads as TGTGCCTCCCAAGGAGCCTACGAGCAGTACTTC. This encodes CASQGAYEQYF.

The rearrangement joins TRBV10-3 to TRBJ1-3; 7 bases are shared with TRBD1. The V gene end was trimmed by 7 bases and the J gene end by 5 bases; junction bases not matched to a gene: 5. Germline V gene lookup returns CDR1 ENHRY and CDR2 SYGVKD. The CDR3 is 13 residues long. In DNA, the CDR3 is TGTGCCATCACCCGGGACAGTAGAAACACCATATATTTT. Translating gives CAITRDSRNTIYF.

In this sample, this clone turned up once. This chain connects TRBV28 to TRBJ2-3; the match to TRBD1 covers 7 bases. Germline lookup yields CDR1 MDHEN and CDR2 SYDVKM. Losses at the gene ends were 3 bases for V and 3 bases for J; bases not matched to a gene: 6. The CDR3 is made up of 15 amino acids. CDR3 DNA: TGTGCCAGCAGTTTGGACCTACAGGGGACAGATACGCAGTATTTT. This sequence encodes CASSLDLQGTDTQYF.

The chain recombines TRBV6-6 with TRBJ1-1; 8 bases are a match to TRBD1. V shed 5 bases and J 4 bases; nucleotides not matched to a gene: 6. This CDR3 has 14 amino acids. Germline CDR1 and CDR2: MNHNY and SVGAGI (reference sequence). This CDR3 reads CASSPGQGATEAFF. CDR3 in DNA: TGTGCCAGCAGTCCCGGACAGGGAGCCACTGAAGCTTTCTTT.

This clone has a single count. V is TRBV7-2 and J is TRBJ2-2, with 8 bases matching TRBD2. The length of the CDR3 is 19 residues. Germline V lookup: CDR1 SGHTA, CDR2 FQGNSA. Trimming at V came to 5 bases and at J to 0 bases, leaving 14 bases not matched to a gene. DNA for the CDR3: TGTGCCAGCAGCCAACCCCGGGGGGGGAGGCTAGCGAACACCGGGGAGCTGTTTTTT. It specifies CASSQPRGGRLANTGELFF.

The table lists this clone with a few counts. The chain employs TRBV29-1 and TRBJ2-1, with D perhaps TRBD2 (5 bases). V was pared by 4 bases and J by 0 bases, with 10 bases between. This CDR3 comprises 14 residues. CDR1 and CDR2 from the germline V gene are SQVTM and ANQGSEA. CDR3 sequence: CSVGMSGSYNEQFF. CDR3 in DNA: TGCAGCGTTGGGATGAGCGGCTCCTACAATGAGCAGTTCTTC.

This rearrangement joins TRBV4-2 to TRBJ2-7; no reliable D call. The germline V gene encodes CDR1 LGHNA and CDR2 YNFKEQ. This CDR3 region has 13 residues. The V end lost 1 base, the J end lost 4 bases, and 8 bases lay between the germline ends. The CDR3 region has the DNA TGTGCCAGCAGCCAAGGTCCCCCTTACGAGCAGTACTTC. Its translation is CASSQGPPYEQYF.

CDR3 in DNA: TGTGGTACCCTGGCGGTCAGCTCCTACAATGAGCAGTTCTTC. Amino acid sequence: CGTLAVSSYNEQFF. This sequence joins TRBV6-5 and TRBJ2-1; D unresolved. The CDR3 sequence is 14 residues long. Germline V gives CDR1 MNHEY, CDR2 SVGAGI.

This chain connects TRBV5-4 to TRBJ2-2, with 7 positions matching TRBD1. Germline CDR1 is SGHNT and CDR2 is YYREEE (reference sequence). This CDR3 is 16 amino acids long. With 4 bases clipped from V and 3 bases from J, the junction kept 9 bases outside the gene matches. The CDR3 spells CASSDPSTGYTGELFF. DNA of the CDR3: TGTGCCAGCAGCGACCCCTCGACAGGGTACACCGGGGAGCTGTTTTTT.

The gene calls are TRBV5-4 and TRBJ1-2; D not resolved. Between the trimmed V and J ends, which lost 0 bases and 3 bases, there was a span of 15 bases. This CDR3 has 16 residues. Germline values: CDR1 SGHNT, CDR2 YYREEE (reference sequence). CDR3 residues: CASSLGAEFSDYGYTF. CDR3 bases: TGTGCCAGCAGCTTGGGGGCTGAGTTTTCCGACTATGGCTACACCTTC.

This clone is a singleton in its sample. V gene TRBV29-1 combines with J gene TRBJ2-1; TRBD2 aligns across 9 bases. Germline V gene lookup returns CDR1 SQVTM and CDR2 ANQGSEA. This CDR3 has 15 residues. V dropped 4 bases and J dropped 6; count of bases not matched to a gene: 10. The CDR3 here is CSVGSVRAGGNEQFF. The CDR3 coding sequence is TGCAGCGTTGGTTCCGTCCGAGCGGGAGGCAATGAGCAGTTCTTC.

This clone was observed once. The genes are TRBV19 and TRBJ2-2; TRBD2 matches at 12 bases. This CDR3 region has 17 residues. CDR1 is LNHDA, CDR2 SQIVND, per germline (reference sequence). With 4 bases clipped from V and 0 bases from J, the junction kept 3 bases outside the gene matches. CDR3 in amino acids: CASSTSGRVANTGELFF. CDR3 bases: TGTGCCAGTAGTACTAGCGGGAGGGTGGCGAACACCGGGGAGCTGTTTTTT. The full variable domain, in which reference TRBV19 and TRBJ2-2 provide the parts outside the CDR3, is DGGITQSPKYLFRKEGQNVTLSCEQNLNHDAMYWYRQDPGQGLRLIYYSQIVNDFQKGDIAEGYSVSREKKESFPLTVTSAQKNPTAFYLCASSTSGRVANTGELFFGEGSRLTVL.

Worth noting for this clone: Other DNA variants within this sample encode the same CDR3. The chain recombines TRBV27 with TRBJ2-1, with 13 bases matching TRBD2. The CDR3 sequence is 15 residues long. J gave up 7 bases and V 4 bases, and 4 bases lay outside the gene matches. The germline V gene has CDR1 MNHEY and CDR2 SMNVEV (reference sequence). Here the CDR3 reads CASSSGLAGVNEQFF. CDR3 nucleotide sequence: TGTGCCAGCAGTTCCGGACTAGCGGGAGTTAATGAGCAGTTCTTC.

The table lists this clone with a count of one. V and J are TRBV6-5 and TRBJ1-4, with D tentatively TRBD1 (6 bases). Between the trimmed V and J ends, which lost 5 bases and 7 bases, there was a span of 17 bases. Per germline, CDR1 MNHEY and CDR2 SVGAGI. The CDR3 covers 15 residues. The CDR3 coding sequence is TGTGCCAGCAGTACCGGACAGTGGGGGATTGAAAAACTGTTTTTT. It encodes CASSTGQWGIEKLFF.

V gene TRBV19 combines with J gene TRBJ1-3; TRBD1 matches at 9 bases. Germline CDR1 is LNHDA and CDR2 is SQIVND (reference sequence). The CDR3 totals 15 residues. Trimming cost V 6 bases and J 2 bases; bases outside gene matches: 5. The CDR3 reads CASSLQGAPGNTIYF. CDR3 nucleotide sequence: TGTGCCAGTAGCTTACAGGGGGCACCTGGAAACACCATATATTTT.

The chain recombines TRBV10-3 with TRBJ1-5, with D possibly TRBD1 on 5 matching bases. V lost 4 bases and J lost 7, with 14 bases in between. Germline V CDR1 and CDR2: ENHRY, SYGVKD. CDR3 length equals 14 residues. Here the CDR3 DNA reads TGTGCCATCAGTGTGGGAGGGGTAGAGCAGCCCCAGCATTTT. Protein sequence: CAISVGGVEQPQHF.

The chain combines TRBV10-3 with TRBJ2-7; TRBD2 might be the D (6 bases). This CDR3 is built from 13 residues. In germline, CDR1 is ENHRY, CDR2 SYGVKD. V was clipped by 6 bases and J by 3 bases, with 12 bases between them. CDR3 in amino acids: CAISGASVYEQYF. The CDR3 region has the DNA TGTGCCATCAGCGGAGCTAGCGTCTACGAGCAGTACTTC.

This chain uses TRBV6-2 or TRBV6-3 with TRBJ2-4, with D possibly matching TRBD1 (6 bases). The CDR3 extends over 14 amino acids. With 6 bases removed from V and 5 bases from J, the gap between germline ends came to 14 bases. Germline loops: CDR1 MNHEY, CDR2 SVGEGT. The CDR3 is CASSKTGTENIQYF. Here the CDR3 DNA reads TGTGCCAGCAGCAAAACAGGGACGGAAAACATTCAGTACTTC.

The chain carries TRBV9 and TRBJ2-7; the D gene is possibly TRBD2 (6 bases). Per the germline V gene, CDR1 is SGDLS and CDR2 is YYNGEE. V dropped 6 bases and J dropped 5 bases, with 18 bases sitting between them. The CDR3 totals 14 residues. As DNA, the CDR3 is TGTGCCAGCACCCCCGGGTGGAGGGCCGACGAGCAGTACTTC. Its protein product is CASTPGWRADEQYF.

This rearrangement joins TRBV4-1 to TRBJ2-7; D remains unclear. CDR3 length: 16 residues. The germline V gene has CDR1 MGHRA and CDR2 YSYEKL. V shed 0 bases and J shed 0 bases, with 12 bases lying between them. The CDR3 nucleotides read TGCGCCAGCAGCCAAGATCTTTCACAGAGCTCCTACGAGCAGTACTTC. Protein sequence: CASSQDLSQSSYEQYF.

The V and J genes are TRBV3-1 (or the pseudogene TRBV3-2) and TRBJ2-5; D may be TRBD2 (5 bases). Trimming cost V 0 bases and J 1 base, with 18 bases left between them. The length of the CDR3 is 18 residues. Per the germline V gene, CDR1 is LGHDT and CDR2 is YNNKEL (reference sequence). The CDR3 loop is CASSQERLPSPIQETQYF. CDR3 sequence (DNA): TGTGCCAGCAGCCAAGAGCGACTACCTTCCCCCATCCAAGAGACCCAGTACTTC.

V is TRBV7-2 and J is TRBJ1-2; 7 bases align to TRBD1. The CDR3 runs to 13 residues. With V trimmed by 7 bases and J by 6 bases, 8 bases remained unmatched. Germline assignment: CDR1 SGHTA and CDR2 FQGNSA. The DNA for the CDR3 is TGTGCCAGCACGCTTAGGGACAGCCATGGCTACACCTTC. This gives the protein CASTLRDSHGYTF.

J is TRBJ2-1 and V is TRBV3-1 (or the pseudogene TRBV3-2); 7 nucleotides align to TRBD1. This CDR3 contains 18 residues. V lost 2 bases, J lost 12 bases, and 22 bases stayed unmatched. Germline values: CDR1 LGHDT, CDR2 YNNKEL (reference sequence). The CDR3 DNA sequence: TGTGCCAGCAGCCAAACTTTTTCGGGACAGCGCCTGGCTCAGGGGCAGTTCTTC. It yields the protein CASSQTFSGQRLAQGQFF.

Here the CDR3 reads CASSLLPRDFEYF. The CDR3 DNA is TGTGCCAGCAGTCTCCTTCCTAGAGATTTCGAGTACTTC. This chain connects TRBV28 to TRBJ2-7; the D is unclear. The CDR3 is made up of 13 amino acids. The germline V gene encodes CDR1 MDHEN and CDR2 SYDVKM. Trimming left V 5 bases short and J 11 bases short, with 19 bases between. The full variable domain, with the rest looked up from reference TRBV28 and TRBJ2-7, is DVKVTQSSRYLVKRTGEKVFLECVQDMDHENMFWYRQDPGLGLRLIYFSYDVKMKEKGDIPEGYSVSREKKERFSLILESASTNQTSMYLCASSLLPRDFEYFGPGTRLTVT.

The chain uses TRBV6-6 and TRBJ1-5; a possible D gene is TRBD1 (5 bases). Looked up from germline, CDR1 is MNHNY and CDR2 is SVGAGI (reference sequence). Trimming stripped 4 bases from V and 4 bases from J, with 8 bases between. CDR3 length: 13 residues. CDR3 residues: CASSSQENQPQHF. The CDR3 DNA reads as TGTGCCAGCAGTTCACAGGAAAATCAGCCCCAGCATTTT.